This T cell receptor beta chain was recorded in a study of regulatory T cells in long-lasting Graves disease. As for this clonotype: Its specificity is not known.

Sequencing libraries for TCR beta were prepared with iRepertoire HTBI primers and Arm-PCR of CDR3 regions. TCRdb re-derived calls from the multiplex PCR reads in MiXCR, one entry per CDR3 protein. The sample holds roughly 470,000 distinct CDR3 sequences; roughly 20% are singletons and the top ten take 6.5% to 8%. Study-wide results and caveats: Between persistent patients, thousands of public clonotypes were shared, exceeding the 966 shared between new patients. Accuracy may have been reduced by the small sample size. TCR diversity in persistent Graves' patients was below that of newly diagnosed ones.

Time point in this sample: persistent/refractory GD, antithyroid drugs over 5 years with positive TRAb. TCR sequences were obtained from RNA taken from PBMCs. Sequences were derived from peripheral blood mononuclear cells (PBMCs), sampled when the disease was refractory, from a patient treated with antithyroid drugs. This receptor was taken from a female donor with Graves disease.

CDR3 sequence: CASSYRGSEQYF. CDR3 in DNA: TGTGCCAGCAGTTACAGGGGGAGCGAGCAGTACTTC. The chain recombines TRBV27 with TRBJ2-7; 8 bases are a match to TRBD1. After removal of 4 bases from V and 6 bases from J, the junction contained 2 bases not matched to a gene. From germline, CDR1 is MNHEY and CDR2 SMNVEV (reference sequence). The CDR3 loop spans 12 amino acids.